The T cell receptor beta chain under discussion was sequenced for a study of T cells after yellow fever vaccination. Study-level findings and limits: After the booster, 95% to 98% of CD4 and roughly nine tenths of CD8 primary-response clones were re-detected.

TCRdb analysed the 5' RACE reads with MiXCR anew, one entry per CDR3 protein. The table records 510,000 or so distinct CDR3 sequences, approximately 21% of them present only once. With regard to this clonotype: Its antigen is unidentified.

The receptor comes from a man aged 25-45 years who received the YFV17D yellow fever vaccine. Here the sequenced sample was PBMCs, taken 15 days after the yellow fever booster vaccination.

The CDR3 region is CASTGDFNRETQYF. CDR3 bases: TGTGCCAGCACCGGGGACTTCAATAGAGAGACCCAGTACTTC. V and J are TRBV5-6 and TRBJ2-5; D possibly corresponds to TRBD2 (6 bases). The germline V and J ends were trimmed by 6 bases and 4 bases, with 16 bases remaining between them. This CDR3 spans 14 amino acids. Germline V gene data show CDR1 as SGHDT and CDR2 as YYEEEE.